This T cell receptor beta chain is from a study of cytomegalovirus exposure and HLA in healthy donors. The overall study: There were about 85 million unique TCRs (from HLA-typed donors) in an early data release. Overall study results and limits: Researchers reported from a later analysis that most CMV-associated TCR beta chains appeared HLA-restricted. In a later analysis, HLA-C alleles had the fewest associated TCRs, DRB1 alleles the most.

It was with 60 Vbeta and 13 Jbeta primers that the PCR ran. Method: immunoSEQ multiplex PCR; TCRdb's copy keeps in-frame clones and lacks some. The profile covers more than 95,000 clones, with roughly 66% appearing a single time and over 4% taken by the ten largest. Per germline, CDR1 LGHNA and CDR2 YNFKEQ. This CDR3 comprises 14 residues. V was clipped by 1 base and J by 1 base, with 8 bases between them. Turning to this clone: Its antigen remains unknown.

The receptor was derived from a man in his fifties or sixties in good health and CMV-seropositive. The source material was PBMCs. The rearrangement joins TRBV4-2 to TRBJ2-7; D is possibly TRBD2 (6 bases). CDR3 residues: CASSQGGGSYEQYF. The CDR3 nucleotides are TGTGCCAGCAGCCAAGGGGGAGGTTCCTACGAGCAGTACTTC.